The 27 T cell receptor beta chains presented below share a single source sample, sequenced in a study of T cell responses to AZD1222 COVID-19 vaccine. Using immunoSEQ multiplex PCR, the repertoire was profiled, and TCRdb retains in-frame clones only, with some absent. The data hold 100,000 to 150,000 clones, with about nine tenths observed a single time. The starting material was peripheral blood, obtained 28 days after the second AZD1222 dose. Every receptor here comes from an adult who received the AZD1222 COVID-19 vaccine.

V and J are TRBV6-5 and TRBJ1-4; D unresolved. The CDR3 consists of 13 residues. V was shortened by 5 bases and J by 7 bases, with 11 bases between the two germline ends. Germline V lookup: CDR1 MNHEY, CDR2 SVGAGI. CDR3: CASSLAGREKLFF. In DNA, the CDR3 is TGTGCCAGCAGTCTCGCGGGCCGTGAAAAACTGTTTTTT.

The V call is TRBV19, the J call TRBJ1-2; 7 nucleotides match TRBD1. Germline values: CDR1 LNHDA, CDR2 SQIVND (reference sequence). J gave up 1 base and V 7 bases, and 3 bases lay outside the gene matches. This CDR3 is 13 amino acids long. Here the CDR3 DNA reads TGTGCCAGTACCCGGGACAGTAACTATGGCTACACCTTC. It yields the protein CASTRDSNYGYTF.

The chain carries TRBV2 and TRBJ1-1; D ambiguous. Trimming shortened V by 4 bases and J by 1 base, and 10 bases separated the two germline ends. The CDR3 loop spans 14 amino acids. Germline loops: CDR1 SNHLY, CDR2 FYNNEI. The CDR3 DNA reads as TGTGCCAGCAGTGCGGAGGTTTCGAACACTGAAGCTTTCTTT. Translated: CASSAEVSNTEAFF.

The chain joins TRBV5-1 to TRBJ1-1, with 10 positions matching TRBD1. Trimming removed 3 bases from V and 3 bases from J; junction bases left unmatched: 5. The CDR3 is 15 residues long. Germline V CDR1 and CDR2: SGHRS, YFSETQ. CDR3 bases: TGCGCCAGCAGCTCAGGACAGGGGGAGGACACTGAAGCTTTCTTT. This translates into CASSSGQGEDTEAFF.

The CDR3 nucleotides read TGTGCCAGCAGCTTAACTAGGGGAAGCCCTGAAGCTTTCTTT. It encodes CASSLTRGSPEAFF. The chain couples TRBV7-3 to TRBJ1-1; TRBD1 might be the D (5 bases). From germline, CDR1 is SGHTA and CDR2 FQGTGA. This CDR3 is built from 14 residues. V gave up 0 bases and J gave up 6 bases, with 11 bases separating them.

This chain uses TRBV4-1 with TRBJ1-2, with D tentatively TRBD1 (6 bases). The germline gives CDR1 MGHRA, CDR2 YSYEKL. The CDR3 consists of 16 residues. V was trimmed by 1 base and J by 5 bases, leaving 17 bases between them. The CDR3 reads CASSQGQALTVYGYTF. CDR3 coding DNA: TGCGCCAGCAGCCAAGGACAGGCCCTTACGGTATATGGCTACACCTTC.

The CDR3 region is CSVEVQGLGYTF. The CDR3 DNA reads TGCAGCGTTGAAGTACAGGGTCTTGGCTACACCTTC. The V call is TRBV29-1, the J call TRBJ1-2; TRBD1 is a possible D gene (6 bases). Germline loops: CDR1 SQVTM, CDR2 ANQGSEA. V gave up 1 base and J gave up 7 bases, with 10 bases separating them. The CDR3 is made up of 12 amino acids.

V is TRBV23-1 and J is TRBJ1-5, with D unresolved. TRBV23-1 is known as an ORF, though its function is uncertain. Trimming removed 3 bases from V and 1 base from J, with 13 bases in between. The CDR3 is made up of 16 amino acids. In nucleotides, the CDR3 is TGCGCCAGCAGTCAGCCCCCCGGGGAGAGCAATCAGCCCCAGCATTTT. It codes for CASSQPPGESNQPQHF.

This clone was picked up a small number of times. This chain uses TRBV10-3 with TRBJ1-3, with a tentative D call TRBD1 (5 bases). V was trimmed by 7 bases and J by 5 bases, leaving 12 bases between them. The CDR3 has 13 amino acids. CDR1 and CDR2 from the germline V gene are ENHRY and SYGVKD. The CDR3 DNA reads TGTGCCATCAAAGACGTGGGGCGAAACACCATATATTTT. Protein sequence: CAIKDVGRNTIYF.

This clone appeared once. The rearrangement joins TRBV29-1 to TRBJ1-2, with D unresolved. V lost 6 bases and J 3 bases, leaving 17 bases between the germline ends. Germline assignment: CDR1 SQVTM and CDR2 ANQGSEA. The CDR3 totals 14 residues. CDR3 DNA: TGCAGCGTCGGGGTGCAGTCCGGGGACTATGGCTACACCTTC. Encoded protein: CSVGVQSGDYGYTF.

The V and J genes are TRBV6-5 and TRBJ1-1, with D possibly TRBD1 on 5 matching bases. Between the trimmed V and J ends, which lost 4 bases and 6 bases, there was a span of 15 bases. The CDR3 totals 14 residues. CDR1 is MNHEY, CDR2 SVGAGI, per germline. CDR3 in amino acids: CASSSPPGTPEAFF. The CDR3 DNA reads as TGTGCCAGCAGTTCGCCCCCAGGGACGCCTGAAGCTTTCTTT.

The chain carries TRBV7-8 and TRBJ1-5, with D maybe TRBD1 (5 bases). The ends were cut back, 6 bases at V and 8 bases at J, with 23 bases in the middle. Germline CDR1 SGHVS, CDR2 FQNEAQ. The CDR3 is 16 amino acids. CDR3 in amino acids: CASSPWGGASGEPQHF. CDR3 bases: TGTGCCAGCAGTCCCTGGGGCGGGGCCTCTGGCGAGCCCCAGCATTTT.

The CDR3 nucleotides are TGTGCCAGTAGGACTTCCGGGACAGGGACTTATCGGCCCCAGCATTTT. Its protein is CASRTSGTGTYRPQHF. The chain combines TRBV19 with TRBJ1-5; TRBD1 aligns across 9 bases. V lost 6 bases and J lost 9; bases outside the gene matches: 15. CDR1 and CDR2 (germline): LNHDA, SQIVND (reference sequence). The CDR3 spans 16 residues.

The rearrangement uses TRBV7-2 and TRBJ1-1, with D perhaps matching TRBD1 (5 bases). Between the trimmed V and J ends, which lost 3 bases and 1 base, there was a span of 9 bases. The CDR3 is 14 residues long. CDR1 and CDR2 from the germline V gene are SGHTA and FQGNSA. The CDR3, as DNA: TGTGCCAGCAGCTTTGGCCAGGGGAACACTGAAGCTTTCTTT. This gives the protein CASSFGQGNTEAFF. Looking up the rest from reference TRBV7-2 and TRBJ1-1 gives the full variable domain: GAGVSQSPSNKVTEKGKDVELRCDPISGHTALYWYRQSLGQGLEFLIYFQGNSAPDKSGLPSDRFSAERTGGSVSTLTIQRTQQEDSAVYLCASSFGQGNTEAFFGQGTRLTVV.

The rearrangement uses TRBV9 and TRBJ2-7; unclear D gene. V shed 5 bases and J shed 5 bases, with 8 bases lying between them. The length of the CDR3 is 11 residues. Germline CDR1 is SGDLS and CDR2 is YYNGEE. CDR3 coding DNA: TGTGCCAGCAGAGGTGGCCACGAGCAGTACGTC. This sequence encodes CASRGGHEQYV.

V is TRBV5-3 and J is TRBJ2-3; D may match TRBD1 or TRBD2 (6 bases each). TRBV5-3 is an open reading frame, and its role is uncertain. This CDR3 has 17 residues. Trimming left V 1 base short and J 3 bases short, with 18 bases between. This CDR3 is CARSLIYRDLRTDTQYF. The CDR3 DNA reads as TGTGCCAGAAGCTTGATCTACAGGGACTTGCGGACAGATACGCAGTATTTT.

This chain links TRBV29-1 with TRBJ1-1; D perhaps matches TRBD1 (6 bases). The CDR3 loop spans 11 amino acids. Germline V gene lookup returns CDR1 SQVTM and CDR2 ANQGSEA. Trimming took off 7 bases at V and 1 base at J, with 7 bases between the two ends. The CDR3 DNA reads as TGCAGCGGCAGGGGGAACACTGAAGCTTTCTTT. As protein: CSGRGNTEAFF. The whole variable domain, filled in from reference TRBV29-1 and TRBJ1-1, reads SAVISQKPSRDICQRGTSLTIQCQVDSQVTMMFWYRQQPGQSLTLIATANQGSEATYESGFVIDKFPISRPNLTFSTLTVSNMSPEDSSIYLCSGRGNTEAFFGQGTRLTVV.

In nucleotides, the CDR3 is TGTGCCAGCAGCACCGGGACTCAAGGAGAGTATGGCTACACCTTC. This translates into CASSTGTQGEYGYTF. The chain is built from TRBV5-4 and TRBJ1-2, with D tentatively TRBD1 (5 bases). V was cut by 4 bases and J by 5 bases, with 18 bases left in between. The CDR3 covers 15 residues. Germline V gene sequence: CDR1 SGHNT, CDR2 YYREEE (reference sequence).

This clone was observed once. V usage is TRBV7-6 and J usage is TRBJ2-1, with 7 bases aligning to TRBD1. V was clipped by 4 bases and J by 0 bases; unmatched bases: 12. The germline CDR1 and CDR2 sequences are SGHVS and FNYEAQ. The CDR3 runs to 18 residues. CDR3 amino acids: CASSSRTGVASSYNEQFF. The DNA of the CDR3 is TGTGCCAGCAGCTCGAGAACAGGGGTCGCCAGCTCCTACAATGAGCAGTTCTTC.

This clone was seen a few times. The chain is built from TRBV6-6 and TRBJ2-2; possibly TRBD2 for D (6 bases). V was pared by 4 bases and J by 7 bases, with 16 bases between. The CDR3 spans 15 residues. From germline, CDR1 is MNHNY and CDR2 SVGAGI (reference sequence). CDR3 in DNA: TGTGCCAGCAGTTTGGGGGGACGTGCCGTCGGGGAGCTGTTTTTT. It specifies CASSLGGRAVGELFF.

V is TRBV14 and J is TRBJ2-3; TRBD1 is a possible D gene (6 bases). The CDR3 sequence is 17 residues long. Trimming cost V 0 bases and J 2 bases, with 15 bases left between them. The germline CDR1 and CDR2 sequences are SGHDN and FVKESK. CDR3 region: CASSQDLGQQFTDTQYF. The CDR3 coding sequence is TGTGCCAGCAGCCAAGATTTAGGACAGCAATTCACAGATACGCAGTATTTT.

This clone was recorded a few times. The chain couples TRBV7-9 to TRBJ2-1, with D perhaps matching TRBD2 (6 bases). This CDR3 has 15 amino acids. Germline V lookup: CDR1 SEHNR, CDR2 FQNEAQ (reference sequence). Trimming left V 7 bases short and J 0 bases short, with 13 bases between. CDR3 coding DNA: TGTGCCAGCATCTCACGGGGGAGCTCCTACAATGAGCAGTTCTTC. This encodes CASISRGSSYNEQFF.

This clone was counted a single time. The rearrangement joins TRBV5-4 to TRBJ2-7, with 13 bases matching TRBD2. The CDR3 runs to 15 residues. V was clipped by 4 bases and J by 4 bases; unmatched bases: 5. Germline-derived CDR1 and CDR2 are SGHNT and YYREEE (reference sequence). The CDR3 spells CASSIGLAGEYEQYV. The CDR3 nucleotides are TGTGCCAGCAGCATAGGACTAGCGGGAGAGTACGAGCAGTACGTC.

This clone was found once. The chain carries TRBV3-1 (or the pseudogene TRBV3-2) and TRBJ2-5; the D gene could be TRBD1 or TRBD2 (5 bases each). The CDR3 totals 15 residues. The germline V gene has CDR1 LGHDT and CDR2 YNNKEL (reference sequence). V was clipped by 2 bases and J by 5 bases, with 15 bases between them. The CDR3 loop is CASSQWPSWGETQYF. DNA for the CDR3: TGTGCCAGCAGCCAATGGCCTAGTTGGGGGGAGACCCAGTACTTC.

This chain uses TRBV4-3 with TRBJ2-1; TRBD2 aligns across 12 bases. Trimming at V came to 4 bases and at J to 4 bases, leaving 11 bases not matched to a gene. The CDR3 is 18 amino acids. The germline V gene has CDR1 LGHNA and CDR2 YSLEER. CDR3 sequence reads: CASSRDLLGLAGYNEQFF. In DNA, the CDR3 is TGCGCCAGCAGCCGGGACTTGCTCGGACTAGCGGGGTACAATGAGCAGTTCTTC.

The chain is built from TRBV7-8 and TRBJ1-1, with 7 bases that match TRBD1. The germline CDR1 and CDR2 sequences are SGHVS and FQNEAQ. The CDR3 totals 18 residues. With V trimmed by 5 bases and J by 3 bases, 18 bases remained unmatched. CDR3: CASSARGRVDYWDTEAFF. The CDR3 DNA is TGTGCCAGCAGCGCGAGGGGGCGCGTTGATTATTGGGACACTGAAGCTTTCTTT.

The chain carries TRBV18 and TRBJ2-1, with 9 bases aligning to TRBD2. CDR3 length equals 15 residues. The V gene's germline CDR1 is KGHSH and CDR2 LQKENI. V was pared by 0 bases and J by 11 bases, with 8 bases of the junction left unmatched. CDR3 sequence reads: CASSPPGTSLSKQFF. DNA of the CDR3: TGTGCCAGCTCACCACCGGGGACTAGCCTCTCAAAGCAGTTCTTC.